This passage covers 31 T cell receptor beta chains from one sample sequenced in a study of T cell responses to AZD1222 COVID-19 vaccine. Profiling relied on immunoSEQ multiplex PCR, and the TCRdb table lists in-frame clones only, not all of them. Here the sample spans around 96,000 clones, 85% to 90% being singletons. The material sequenced was peripheral blood, taken 28 days after the second AZD1222 dose. Receptors were obtained from an adult who received the AZD1222 COVID-19 vaccine.

The rearrangement joins TRBV10-3 to TRBJ2-3; 7 bases fit TRBD2. V lost 5 bases to trimming and J lost 4 bases; unmatched junction nucleotides: 6. CDR1 and CDR2 from the germline V gene are ENHRY and SYGVKD. The CDR3 consists of 14 residues. In nucleotides, the CDR3 is TGTGCCATCAGTCCCGGGACTACTTCAGATACGCAGTATTTT. It specifies CAISPGTTSDTQYF.

The chain carries TRBV5-1 and TRBJ2-7, with 9 bases that match TRBD1. The CDR3 has 15 residues. The V gene's germline CDR1 is SGHRS and CDR2 YFSETQ. Trimming took 3 bases from V and 5 from J; bases not matched to a gene: 9. The CDR3 spells CASSYSGQGWNEQYF. The CDR3 nucleotides are TGCGCCAGCAGCTATTCGGGACAGGGATGGAACGAGCAGTACTTC. The full variable domain, rest sourced from reference TRBV5-1 and TRBJ2-7, is KAGVTQTPRYLIKTRGQQVTLSCSPISGHRSVSWYQQTPGQGLQFLFEYFSETQRNKGNFPGRFSGRQFSNSRSEMNVSTLELGDSALYLCASSYSGQGWNEQYFGPGTRLTVT.

The gene calls are TRBV10-1 and TRBJ2-5, with D unclear. V lost 5 bases and J 5 bases, leaving 15 bases between the germline ends. Germline assignment: CDR1 WNHNN and CDR2 SYGVQD (reference sequence). The CDR3 extends over 14 amino acids. CDR3 sequence: CASSPSALVETQYF. Here the CDR3 DNA reads TGCGCCAGCAGTCCCAGCGCCCTCGTTGAGACCCAGTACTTC.

The V gene is TRBV5-1, the J gene TRBJ1-4; 9 bases match TRBD1. V lost 4 bases to trimming and J lost 7 bases; unmatched junction nucleotides: 11. This CDR3 is 16 amino acids long. Germline V gene data show CDR1 as SGHRS and CDR2 as YFSETQ. CDR3 protein: CASSLGTGSIIEKLFF. CDR3 DNA sequence: TGCGCCAGCAGCCTAGGGACAGGGTCAATCATTGAAAAACTGTTTTTT.

The gene calls are TRBV11-2 and TRBJ2-1, with 15 bases that match TRBD2. Losses at the gene ends were 4 bases for V and 9 bases for J; bases not matched to a gene: 10. Germline V gene lookup returns CDR1 SGHAT and CDR2 FQNNGV. The length of the CDR3 is 17 residues. The CDR3 loop reads CASSSWTSGGAGGEQFF. CDR3 coding DNA: TGTGCCAGCAGCTCCTGGACTAGCGGGGGGGCCGGCGGTGAGCAGTTCTTC.

The chain joins TRBV4-1 to TRBJ2-7, with 14 bases lining up with TRBD2. The CDR3 extends over 18 amino acids. Losses at the gene ends were 4 bases for V and 7 bases for J; bases not matched to a gene: 15. Germline CDR1 MGHRA, CDR2 YSYEKL. The CDR3 loop is CASSREPGTSGSPWEQYF. CDR3 coding DNA: TGCGCCAGCAGCCGCGAGCCCGGGACTAGCGGGAGCCCGTGGGAGCAGTACTTC.

V gene TRBV6-5 combines with J gene TRBJ1-1, with D maybe TRBD1 (5 bases). The germline gives CDR1 MNHEY, CDR2 SVGAGI. CDR3 length: 15 residues. V lost 4 bases and J 0 bases, leaving 12 bases between the germline ends. CDR3 loop: CASSSPRGVNTEAFF. DNA of the CDR3: TGTGCCAGCAGTTCCCCCCGGGGGGTGAACACTGAAGCTTTCTTT.

This chain joins TRBV9 and TRBJ2-1, with D hard to call. CDR3 size: 15 residues. Trimming pared 1 base from V and 0 bases from J, leaving 8 bases between. Germline V gene sequence: CDR1 SGDLS, CDR2 YYNGEE. DNA of the CDR3: TGTGCCAGCAGCGTATCGAGTCGCTCCTACAATGAGCAGTTCTTC. It is translated as CASSVSSRSYNEQFF.

This chain links TRBV9 with TRBJ2-1, with D possibly being TRBD2 (6 bases). Germline V CDR1 and CDR2: SGDLS, YYNGEE. This CDR3 spans 15 amino acids. With 0 bases removed from V and 9 bases from J, the gap between germline ends came to 16 bases. The CDR3 loop is CASSVAPGAGGEQFF. In DNA form, the CDR3 reads TGTGCCAGCAGCGTAGCTCCGGGAGCCGGGGGTGAGCAGTTCTTC.

This sequence joins TRBV2 and TRBJ2-7; 8 bases line up with TRBD1. CDR1 SNHLY and CDR2 FYNNEI come from the germline V gene. V shed 7 bases and J 2 bases; nucleotides not matched to a gene: 13. The CDR3 sequence is 16 residues long. The CDR3 DNA follows: TGTGCCAGCAATCCCCCGATCGGGACAGGCGCCTACGAGCAGTACTTC. This gives the protein CASNPPIGTGAYEQYF.

This clone showed up just a few times. The gene calls are TRBV25-1 and TRBJ2-7; 8 nucleotides match TRBD2. Germline CDR1 and CDR2: MGHDK and SYGVNS. Losses at the gene ends were 6 bases for V and 4 bases for J; bases not matched to a gene: 8. The CDR3 has 14 amino acids. DNA for the CDR3: TGTGCCAGCAGCCTAGTCGGGGGGGGATACGAGCAGTACTTC. This encodes CASSLVGGGYEQYF.

The V gene is TRBV28, the J gene TRBJ2-2; 8 bases agree with TRBD2. Trimming removed 10 bases from V and 6 bases from J; junction bases left unmatched: 10. The CDR3 extends over 14 amino acids. The germline CDR1 and CDR2 sequences are MDHEN and SYDVKM. The CDR3 DNA sequence: TGTGCCACCGAAGCGGGAGACGGTTCCGGGGAGCTGTTTTTT. Translating it yields CATEAGDGSGELFF.

The V call is TRBV28, the J call TRBJ1-2; TRBD1 matches 7 bases. With 3 bases clipped from V and 2 bases from J, the junction kept 6 bases outside the gene matches. CDR1 is MDHEN and CDR2 is SYDVKM in the germline V gene. This CDR3 spans 15 amino acids. CDR3: CASSLGAGGNYGYTF. CDR3 coding DNA: TGTGCCAGCAGTTTGGGGGCAGGGGGGAACTATGGCTACACCTTC.

The chain has TRBV5-4 and TRBJ2-5; 10 bases are a match to TRBD2. Germline V gene data show CDR1 as SGHNT and CDR2 as YYREEE (reference sequence). V trimming: 2 bases; J trimming: 5 bases; junction bases outside the gene matches: 9. This CDR3 is built from 16 residues. As DNA, the CDR3 is TGTGCCAGCAGCTTAAAGAGCGGGGGGGCCTGGGAGACCCAGTACTTC. Its protein is CASSLKSGGAWETQYF.

V and J are TRBV5-1 and TRBJ1-3; 7 bases fit TRBD1. Germline values: CDR1 SGHRS, CDR2 YFSETQ. V lost 4 bases, J lost 4 bases, and 5 bases stayed unmatched. CDR3 length equals 14 residues. In nucleotides, the CDR3 is TGCGCCAGCAGCGAGACAGGGTCGGGAAACACCATATATTTT. This translates into CASSETGSGNTIYF.

In this sample, this clone turned up once. The rearrangement joins TRBV5-1 to TRBJ1-2, with a tentative D call TRBD1 (6 bases). The CDR3 totals 14 residues. Germline values: CDR1 SGHRS, CDR2 YFSETQ. V lost 2 bases and J 2 bases, leaving 10 bases between the germline ends. The CDR3 coding sequence is TGCGCCAGCAGCTTCGTGGACAGCAACTATGGCTACACCTTC. It specifies CASSFVDSNYGYTF.

The gene calls are TRBV5-4 and TRBJ1-4; perhaps TRBD1 as D (5 bases). CDR1 is SGHNT, CDR2 YYREEE, per germline (reference sequence). The CDR3 is made up of 13 amino acids. Trimming took 4 bases from V and 8 from J, leaving 12 bases between them. CDR3 in DNA: TGTGCCAGCAGCCGGGGGAGGGAAGAAAAACTGTTTTTT. This gives the protein CASSRGREEKLFF. Variable domain in full (rest from reference TRBV5-4 and TRBJ1-4): ETGVTQSPTHLIKTRGQQVTLRCSSQSGHNTVSWYQQALGQGPQFIFQYYREEENGRGNFPPRFSGLQFPNYSSELNVNALELDDSALYLCASSRGREEKLFFGSGTQLSVL.

This sequence joins TRBV5-1 and TRBJ2-3, with TRBD1 identical over 8 bases. The CDR3 runs 17 residues. Germline V CDR1 and CDR2: SGHRS, YFSETQ. J lost 1 base, V lost 2 bases, and 9 bases had no gene match. The CDR3 is CASSFSQTGDGTDTQYF. The DNA for the CDR3 is TGCGCCAGCAGCTTTTCCCAGACAGGGGACGGCACAGATACGCAGTATTTT.

This clone was found once. This rearrangement joins TRBV7-6 to TRBJ2-3; no firm D call. Germline values: CDR1 SGHVS, CDR2 FNYEAQ. V shed 1 base and J shed 6 bases, with 5 bases lying between them. This CDR3 is 12 amino acids long. The CDR3 spells CASSLVSDTQYF. DNA for the CDR3: TGTGCCAGCAGCTTAGTGAGTGATACGCAGTATTTT.

The chain employs TRBV6-2 or TRBV6-3 and TRBJ2-5; TRBD1 matches 9 bases. V lost 5 bases to trimming and J lost 3 bases; unmatched junction nucleotides: 1. Germline loops: CDR1 MNHEY, CDR2 SVGEGT. The CDR3 runs to 13 residues. CDR3 sequence: CASSRDREETQYF. CDR3 coding DNA: TGTGCCAGCAGTCGGGACAGGGAAGAGACCCAGTACTTC.

The V gene is TRBV21-1, the J gene TRBJ2-7; the D segment call TRBD2 is taken from the table without a DNA check. TRBV21-1 is classified as a pseudogene. The CDR3 contains 14 residues. CDR3 sequence reads: CASSKLAFSYEQYF. CDR3 nucleotides: TGTGCCAGCAGCAAGTTAGCCTTCTCCTACGAGCAGTACTTC.

The chain employs TRBV28 and TRBJ2-7, with D uncertain. V dropped 6 bases and J dropped 0 bases, with 15 bases sitting between them. Looked up from germline, CDR1 is MDHEN and CDR2 is SYDVKM. This CDR3 region has 15 residues. This chain's CDR3 is CASSHPQRSSYEQYF. CDR3 DNA sequence: TGTGCCAGCAGCCACCCACAGAGGAGCTCCTACGAGCAGTACTTC.

The chain is built from TRBV19 and TRBJ2-1; D is perhaps TRBD2 (7 bases). Trimming took off 1 base at V and 7 bases at J, with 17 bases between the two ends. This CDR3 contains 16 residues. Germline assignment: CDR1 LNHDA and CDR2 SQIVND (reference sequence). The CDR3 region is CASSIVGGLWRNEQFF. The CDR3 nucleotides read TGTGCCAGTAGTATAGTCGGGGGGCTGTGGCGAAATGAGCAGTTCTTC.

The chain uses TRBV7-2 and TRBJ2-6, with D unresolved. CDR3 length: 14 amino acids. Germline CDR1 is SGHTA and CDR2 is FQGNSA. The V and J ends lost 2 bases and 2 bases respectively, with 4 bases between them. The CDR3 protein is CASSLSPGANVLTF. Here the CDR3 DNA reads TGTGCCAGCAGCTTATCTCCTGGGGCCAACGTCCTGACTTTC.

The rearrangement links TRBV10-1 to TRBJ2-2; D remains unclear. CDR3 length: 14 amino acids. Germline V gene sequence: CDR1 WNHNN, CDR2 SYGVQD (reference sequence). Trimming removed 5 bases at V and 0 bases at J, with 7 bases between. The CDR3 bases are TGCGCCAGCAGTCCTCAGTCGAACACCGGGGAGCTGTTTTTT. Protein: CASSPQSNTGELFF.

The V gene is TRBV30, the J gene TRBJ2-5, with 8 bases identical to TRBD2. The CDR3 runs 13 residues. The germline V gene encodes CDR1 GTSNPN and CDR2 SVGIG (reference sequence). The J segment lost 5 bases and the V segment lost 4 bases, leaving 6 bases of the junction unmatched. DNA for the CDR3: TGTGCCTGGACCCAGCGGGAGAGGGAGACCCAGTACTTC. Protein sequence: CAWTQRERETQYF.

The rearrangement links TRBV3-1 (or the pseudogene TRBV3-2) to TRBJ2-2; unclear D gene. The V gene lost 0 bases and the J gene lost 0 bases, with 5 bases spanning the gap. Germline V gene sequence: CDR1 LGHDT, CDR2 YNNKEL (reference sequence). The CDR3 length is 15 residues. The CDR3 DNA sequence: TGTGCCAGCAGCCAAGACATAGCGAACACCGGGGAGCTGTTTTTT. The encoded protein is CASSQDIANTGELFF.

The chain is built from TRBV19 and TRBJ2-4, with D maybe TRBD2 (5 bases). CDR1 is LNHDA, CDR2 SQIVND, per germline (reference sequence). V dropped 7 bases and J dropped 7 bases, with 14 bases sitting between them. This CDR3 is 13 amino acids long. The CDR3 spells CASTPSAVNIQYF. In DNA, the CDR3 is TGTGCCAGTACCCCCTCAGCGGTGAACATTCAGTACTTC. Variable domain in full (rest from reference TRBV19 and TRBJ2-4): DGGITQSPKYLFRKEGQNVTLSCEQNLNHDAMYWYRQDPGQGLRLIYYSQIVNDFQKGDIAEGYSVSREKKESFPLTVTSAQKNPTAFYLCASTPSAVNIQYFGAGTRLSVL.

V gene TRBV5-8 combines with J gene TRBJ1-1; 9 bases are shared with TRBD1. The CDR3 is 15 residues long. The ends lost 0 bases at V and 0 bases at J; junction bases unmatched: 0. Germline CDR1 is SGHTS and CDR2 is YDEGEE. The CDR3 reads CASSLGDRVNTEAFF. The CDR3 nucleotides are TGTGCCAGCAGCTTGGGGGACAGGGTGAACACTGAAGCTTTCTTT.

The chain links TRBV6-5 to TRBJ2-5, with 8 bases that match TRBD2. Germline V gives CDR1 MNHEY, CDR2 SVGAGI. The CDR3 spans 16 residues. Unmatched junction bases numbered 4, after V lost 0 bases and J lost 1 base. The CDR3 nucleotides are TGTGCCAGCAGTTACTCTCTGCGGGGGGCCCAAGAGACCCAGTACTTC. Protein: CASSYSLRGAQETQYF.

The rearrangement links TRBV18 to TRBJ1-5; D is unresolved. Germline CDR1 and CDR2: KGHSH and LQKENI. The CDR3 totals 15 residues. V was pared by 2 bases and J by 6 bases, with 14 bases between. The CDR3 sequence is CASSPILSSGQPQHF. In DNA, the CDR3 is TGTGCCAGCTCACCAATTCTCAGTTCGGGTCAGCCCCAGCATTTT.